This TCR beta chain is from a study of blood T cells in healthy people across ages. PCR was performed a second time for roughly 7 to 11 cycles using a sample-barcoded 5' primer and a J-beta primer mix. Each cDNA molecule, via a template-switch adaptor with 12 random nucleotides, was tagged. Using its own MiXCR run on the 5' RACE reads, TCRdb lists one record per CDR3 protein. The table shows roughly 1.6 million distinct CDR3 sequences, with around 35% occurring only once. CDR1 and CDR2 from the germline V gene are MNHNY and SVGAGI (reference sequence). V lost 11 bases, J lost 13 bases, and 12 bases stayed unmatched. The CDR3 runs 12 residues. Overall study findings and caveats: Any changes in expanded clonotypes were possibly confounded, as donor CMV status remained unknown. Long-lived donors had more naive CD4+ cells and higher diversity than aged donors.

Every donor gave 8.5 to 10 milliliters of peripheral blood. This clonotype was observed many times. Antigen: not known. Source material: blood. J is TRBJ1-1 and V is TRBV6-6; the match to TRBD1 covers 11 bases. The sequence was obtained from a woman younger than 45 in good health. The CDR3 is CAGGGTGGSVFF. CDR3 DNA sequence: TGTGCCGGGGGGGGGACAGGGGGAAGCGTTTTCTTT.